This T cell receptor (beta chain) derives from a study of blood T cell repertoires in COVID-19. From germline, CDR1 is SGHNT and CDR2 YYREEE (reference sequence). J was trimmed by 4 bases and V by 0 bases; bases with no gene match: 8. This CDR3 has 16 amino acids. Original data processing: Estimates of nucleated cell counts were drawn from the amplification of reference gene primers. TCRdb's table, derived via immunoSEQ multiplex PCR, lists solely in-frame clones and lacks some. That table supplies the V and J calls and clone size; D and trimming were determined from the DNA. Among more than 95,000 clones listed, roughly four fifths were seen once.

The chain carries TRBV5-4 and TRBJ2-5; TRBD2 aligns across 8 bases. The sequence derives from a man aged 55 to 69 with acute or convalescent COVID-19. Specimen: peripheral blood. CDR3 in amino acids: CASSLVGGAKRETQYF. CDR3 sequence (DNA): TGTGCCAGCAGCTTGGTCGGGGGGGCGAAGAGAGAGACCCAGTACTTC.